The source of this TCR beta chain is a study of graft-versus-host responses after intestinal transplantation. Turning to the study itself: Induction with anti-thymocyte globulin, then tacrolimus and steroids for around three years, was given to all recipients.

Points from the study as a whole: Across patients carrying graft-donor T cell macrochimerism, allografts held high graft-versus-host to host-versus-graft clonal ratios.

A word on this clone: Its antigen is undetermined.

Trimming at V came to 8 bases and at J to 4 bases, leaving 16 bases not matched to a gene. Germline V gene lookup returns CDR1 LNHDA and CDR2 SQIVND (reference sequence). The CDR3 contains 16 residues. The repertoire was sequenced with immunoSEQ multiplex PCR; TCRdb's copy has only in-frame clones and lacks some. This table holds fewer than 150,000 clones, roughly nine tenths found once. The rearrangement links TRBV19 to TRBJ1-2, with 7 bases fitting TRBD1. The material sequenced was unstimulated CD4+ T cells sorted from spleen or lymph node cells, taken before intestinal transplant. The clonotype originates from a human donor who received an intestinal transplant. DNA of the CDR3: TGTGCCAGTGGAAGACAGGGAGACATCCAAATCTATGGCTACACCTTC. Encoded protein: CASGRQGDIQIYGYTF.